This TCR beta chain was obtained from a study of identical twins. TCRdb independently ran MiXCR on the 5' RACE reads; one entry per CDR3 protein. The top ten hold about 12% of the sample, which has 400,000 to 500,000 distinct CDR3 sequences, about 18% seen once. Whole-study results and caveats: For out-of-frame beta sequences, excess twin sharing was weaker. Models underestimated out-of-frame TCR alpha sharing in monozygotic twins. Out-of-frame alpha sequences common to twins exhibited an excess of low generation probability.

Points on this clonotype: Its specificity is unknown.

The CDR3 is 15 amino acids. With V trimmed by 0 bases and J by 1 base, 3 bases remained unmatched. Germline V gives CDR1 SGDLS, CDR2 YYNGEE. What was sequenced was naive T cells sorted from blood. The chain combines TRBV9 with TRBJ2-7, with 8 nucleotides matching TRBD2. The TCR sequence derives from a middle-aged man in good health. The CDR3 here is CASSVDTSGSYEQYF. The CDR3 nucleotides read TGTGCCAGCAGCGTAGATACTAGCGGATCCTACGAGCAGTACTTC.